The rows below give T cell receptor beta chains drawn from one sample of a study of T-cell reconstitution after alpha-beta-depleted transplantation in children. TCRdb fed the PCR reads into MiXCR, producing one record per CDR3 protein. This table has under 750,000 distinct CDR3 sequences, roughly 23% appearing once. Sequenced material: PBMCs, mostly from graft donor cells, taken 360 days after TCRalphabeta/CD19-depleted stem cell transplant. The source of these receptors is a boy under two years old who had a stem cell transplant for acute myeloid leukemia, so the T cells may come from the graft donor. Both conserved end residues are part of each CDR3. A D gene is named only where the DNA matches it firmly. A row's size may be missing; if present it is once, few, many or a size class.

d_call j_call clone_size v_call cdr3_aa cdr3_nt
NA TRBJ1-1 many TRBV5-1 CASSLGQPNTEAFF TGCGCCAGCAGCTTGGGGCAGCCGAACACTGAAGCTTTCTTT
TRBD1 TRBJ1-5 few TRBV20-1 CSAPGTGGGQPQHF TGCAGTGCTCCCGGGACAGGGGGCGGTCAGCCCCAGCATTTT
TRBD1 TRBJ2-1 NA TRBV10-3 CAISEGQGARSEQFF TGTGCCATCAGTGAAGGACAGGGGGCGCGGAGTGAGCAGTTCTTC
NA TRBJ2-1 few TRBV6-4 CASSPLPGLSQWEQFF TGTGCCAGCAGCCCCCTCCCTGGACTATCTCAATGGGAGCAGTTCTTC
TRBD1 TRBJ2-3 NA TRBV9 CASSPSPGQGADTQYF TGTGCCAGCAGCCCATCTCCGGGACAGGGTGCAGATACGCAGTATTTT
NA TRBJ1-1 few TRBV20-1 CSARDPGGTEAFF TGCAGTGCTAGAGATCCCGGGGGGACTGAAGCTTTCTTT
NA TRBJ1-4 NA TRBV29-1 CSVARGRTNEKLFF TGCAGCGTTGCAAGGGGGAGGACTAATGAAAAACTGTTTTTT
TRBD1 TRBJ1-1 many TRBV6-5 CASSYPPRQGGTEAFF TGTGCCAGCAGTTACCCCCCACGACAGGGTGGCACTGAAGCTTTCTTT
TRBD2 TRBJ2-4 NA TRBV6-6 CASSYLASGGHNAKNIQYF TGTGCCAGCAGTTACCTGGCTAGCGGGGGACATAACGCCAAAAACATTCAGTACTTC
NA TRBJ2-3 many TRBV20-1 CSARPRGTDTQYF TGCAGTGCTAGACCGCGGGGCACAGATACGCAGTATTTT
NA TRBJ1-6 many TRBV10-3 CAISVRDASPLHF TGTGCCATCAGTGTCCGGGACGCTTCACCCCTCCACTTT
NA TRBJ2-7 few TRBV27 CASRGIYYEQYF TGTGCCAGCAGGGGGATTTACTACGAGCAGTACTTC
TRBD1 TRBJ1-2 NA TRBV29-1 CSVGTGTGGHYGYTF TGCAGCGTGGGGACCGGGACAGGGGGTCACTATGGCTACACCTTC
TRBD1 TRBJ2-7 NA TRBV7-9 CASSAGQGSYEQYF TGTGCCAGCAGCGCGGGACAGGGAAGCTACGAGCAGTACTTC
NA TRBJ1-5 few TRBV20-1 CSARDYNGGQPQHF TGCAGTGCTAGAGATTATAATGGAGGCCAGCCCCAGCATTTT
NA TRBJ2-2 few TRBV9 CASSARDTNTGELFF TGTGCCAGCAGCGCCCGGGACACGAACACCGGGGAGCTGTTTTTT
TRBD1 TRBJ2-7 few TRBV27 CASKWGQGLFYEQYF TGTGCCAGCAAATGGGGACAGGGTCTGTTCTACGAGCAGTACTTC